This T cell receptor beta chain is from a study of T-cell memory formation after mild COVID-19. V was shortened by 3 bases and J by 2 bases, with 9 bases between the two germline ends. Germline V gene data show CDR1 as SGHTA and CDR2 as FQGTGA. This CDR3 has 14 residues. This clonotype was seen a handful of times. A single record per CDR3 protein comes from TCRdb applying MiXCR to the 5' RACE reads. Here the sample spans some 88,000 distinct CDR3 sequences, 25% being singletons. The genes are TRBV7-3 and TRBJ2-3; no clear D gene. The TCR sequence derives from a man aged 18-30 years who had mild COVID-19 (a few samples of this study predate the infection). Cell type and time point are not known. Sequencing used PBMCs or a T cell subset sorted from them (not recorded which). For the CDR3, the DNA is TGTGCCAGCAGCTTTGGTAGGGCCACAGATACGCAGTATTTT. Protein: CASSFGRATDTQYF.